The 23 T cell receptor beta chains given below trace back to one sample, sequenced in a study of human T cells and chemical hapten exposure. Time point of the sample: patch test 1, 2 weeks after DPC sensitization. This sample's treatment: therapeutic diphenylcyclopropenone sensitization with weekly scalp DPC. TCRdb fed the RACE reads into MiXCR, producing one record per CDR3 protein. The sample holds fewer than 200,000 distinct CDR3 sequences, 20% to 25% seen once. Here the sequenced sample was whole blood, taken in connection with sensitization to the hapten diphenylcyclopropenone (DPC). All receptors come from a woman aged 50 to 60 with alopecia areata. Some clones in this sample may be carry-over from other donors' samples.

V is TRBV20-1 and J is TRBJ1-2; no clear D gene. The CDR3 has 13 amino acids. CDR1 and CDR2 (germline): DFQATT, SNEGSKA (reference sequence). V was clipped by 8 bases and J by 2 bases, with 15 bases between them. This CDR3 reads CSSKEPRNYGYTF. CDR3 nucleotide sequence: TGCAGTTCAAAGGAGCCTAGGAACTATGGCTACACCTTC.

This clonotype occurred a few times. The genes are TRBV11-2 and TRBJ2-7; 8 nucleotides match TRBD2. CDR3 length: 14 residues. V lost 3 bases to trimming and J lost 6 bases; unmatched junction nucleotides: 7. From germline, CDR1 is SGHAT and CDR2 FQNNGV. CDR3 DNA: TGTGCCAGCAGCTTGGAGCGGACTAGCCGCGAGCAGTACTTC. This translates into CASSLERTSREQYF.

This clonotype was found a few times. The V call is TRBV29-1, the J call TRBJ1-2; D remains unclear. The CDR3 sequence is 12 residues long. Trimming shortened V by 6 bases and J by 4 bases, and 12 bases separated the two germline ends. Per the germline V gene, CDR1 is SQVTM and CDR2 is ANQGSEA. The CDR3, as DNA: TGCAGCGTCGAGAGAGTGGGCTATGGCTACACCTTC. As protein: CSVERVGYGYTF.

This chain connects TRBV6-6 to TRBJ2-3; tentative D call: TRBD1 (5 bases). Germline CDR1 reads MNHNY; CDR2 reads SVGAGI (reference sequence). V was pared by 8 bases and J by 5 bases, with 14 bases between. This CDR3 spans 13 amino acids. This CDR3 reads CASGRDYGDTQYF. The CDR3, as DNA: TGTGCCAGCGGCAGGGATTATGGAGATACGCAGTATTTT.

This clonotype was observed a few times. This rearrangement joins TRBV29-1 to TRBJ2-5; 7 bases align to TRBD2. Germline CDR1 reads SQVTM; CDR2 reads ANQGSEA. This CDR3 contains 12 residues. Losses at the gene ends were 6 bases for V and 4 bases for J; bases not matched to a gene: 5. This CDR3 is CSVATSPETQYF. The CDR3 bases are TGCAGCGTAGCGACTAGCCCAGAGACCCAGTACTTC.

This clonotype occurred a few times. The J gene is TRBJ2-3, the V gene TRBV4-1; D might be TRBD2 (5 bases). Trimming took off 1 base at V and 0 bases at J, with 8 bases between the two ends. The CDR3 has 15 residues. CDR1 MGHRA and CDR2 YSYEKL come from the germline V gene. The DNA for the CDR3 is TGCGCCAGCAGCCAAGTCTGGACTAGCACAGATACGCAGTATTTT. Its protein is CASSQVWTSTDTQYF.

This chain connects TRBV12-3 or TRBV12-4 to TRBJ1-6, with no clear D. The CDR3 runs 12 residues. V shed 7 bases and J shed 10 bases, with 11 bases lying between them. CDR3 sequence: CASTSLGSPLHF. The CDR3 DNA reads as TGTGCCAGCACCTCCTTAGGGTCACCCCTCCACTTT.

The chain links TRBV7-9 to TRBJ2-3; D gene unclear. V shed 3 bases and J shed 15 bases, with 16 bases lying between them. Germline V lookup: CDR1 SEHNR, CDR2 FQNEAQ (reference sequence). The CDR3 loop spans 12 amino acids. The CDR3 coding sequence is TGTGCCAGCAGCTTTGGACCTCAAAGTGCCTATTTT. This translates into CASSFGPQSAYF.

This rearrangement joins TRBV29-1 to TRBJ1-2, with D unclear. The CDR3 spans 16 residues. CDR1 and CDR2 from the germline V gene are SQVTM and ANQGSEA. V gave up 3 bases and J gave up 0 bases, with 17 bases separating them. The CDR3 loop reads CSVEVDEALSNYGYTF. In DNA form, the CDR3 reads TGCAGCGTTGAGGTCGACGAGGCCTTGTCTAACTATGGCTACACCTTC.

This sequence joins TRBV2 and TRBJ1-2, with D maybe TRBD1 (5 bases). The CDR3 extends over 15 amino acids. Germline CDR1 reads SNHLY; CDR2 reads FYNNEI. V gave up 11 bases and J gave up 0 bases, with 19 bases separating them. This chain's CDR3 is CALGGRQGPNYGYTF. The DNA for the CDR3 is TGTGCCCTCGGCGGTCGCCAGGGACCTAACTATGGCTACACCTTC.

This chain connects TRBV7-9 to TRBJ2-1, with D unclear. Germline-derived CDR1 and CDR2 are SEHNR and FQNEAQ (reference sequence). Trimming pared 4 bases from V and 4 bases from J, leaving 11 bases between. This CDR3 has 14 amino acids. In nucleotides, the CDR3 is TGTGCCAGCAGCTCCCCCCCACTGTACAATGAGCAGTTCTTC. As protein: CASSSPPLYNEQFF.

In its sample, this clonotype was seen a few times. CDR3 region: CSVGQLAGYEQYF. CDR3 DNA sequence: TGCAGCGTTGGCCAACTAGCGGGGTACGAGCAGTACTTC. This rearrangement joins TRBV29-1 to TRBJ2-7, with 10 bases matching TRBD2. Germline values: CDR1 SQVTM, CDR2 ANQGSEA. The CDR3 extends over 13 amino acids. Germline trimming cut 4 bases from V and 4 bases from J; bases unmatched to any gene: 4.

Turning to this clonotype: A much larger clone lies a single base off, so this may be a read error. V is TRBV11-2 and J is TRBJ2-1; 7 nucleotides match TRBD2. This CDR3 is 17 amino acids long. Losses at the gene ends were 10 bases for V and 7 bases for J; bases not matched to a gene: 22. Germline-derived CDR1 and CDR2 are SGHAT and FQNNGV. The CDR3 here is CANRNPGRGRTKNEQFF. The CDR3 region has the DNA TGTGCCAACAGAAATCCAGGGCGCGGGAGAACTAAGAATGAGCAGTTCTTC.

The V gene is TRBV29-1, the J gene TRBJ2-1; 9 positions match TRBD2. The trim removed 0 bases at V and 9 bases at J, leaving 9 bases unmatched. Per germline, CDR1 SQVTM and CDR2 ANQGSEA. This CDR3 comprises 15 residues. CDR3 DNA sequence: TGCAGCGTTGAAGAAGAGCGGGAGGAATCCGGTGAGCAGTTCTTC. Encoded protein: CSVEEEREESGEQFF.

V gene TRBV7-9 combines with J gene TRBJ2-5; D is possibly TRBD1 (5 bases). V was clipped by 1 base and J by 5 bases, with 11 bases between them. CDR1 is SEHNR, CDR2 FQNEAQ, per germline (reference sequence). The CDR3 sequence is 14 residues long. In DNA form, the CDR3 reads TGTGCCAGCAGCTTAGGGACAAATTCGGAGACCCAGTACTTC. Its protein product is CASSLGTNSETQYF.

The chain carries TRBV29-1 and TRBJ2-2; D is possibly TRBD1 (6 bases). The germline V gene has CDR1 SQVTM and CDR2 ANQGSEA. There are 15 residues in the CDR3. With 4 bases removed from V and 15 bases from J, the gap between germline ends came to 27 bases. The CDR3 bases are TGCAGCGTTGGTAGGACAGTGAGTGGTGGGGATGTGGTGTTTTTT. Encoded protein: CSVGRTVSGGDVVFF.

The chain combines TRBV5-1 with TRBJ2-1; 14 bases align to TRBD2. After removal of 1 base from V and 12 bases from J, the junction contained 9 bases not matched to a gene. The CDR3 is 16 residues long. Per the germline V gene, CDR1 is SGHRS and CDR2 is YFSETQ. The chain's CDR3 is CASSLMGLAGEARQFF. CDR3 DNA sequence: TGCGCCAGCAGCTTGATGGGACTAGCGGGAGAGGCGAGGCAGTTCTTC.

This clonotype was observed a few times. Here the CDR3 reads CASRRLSGTSGSDYYEQYF. The CDR3 region has the DNA TGTGCCAGCAGACGACTCTCCGGGACTAGCGGGAGTGACTACTACGAGCAGTACTTC. V is TRBV28 and J is TRBJ2-7; TRBD2 matches 14 bases. CDR1 and CDR2 (germline): MDHEN, SYDVKM. V gave up 6 bases and J gave up 3 bases; unmatched junction bases: 16. This CDR3 has 19 amino acids. Full variable domain (missing parts from reference TRBV28 and TRBJ2-7): DVKVTQSSRYLVKRTGEKVFLECVQDMDHENMFWYRQDPGLGLRLIYFSYDVKMKEKGDIPEGYSVSREKKERFSLILESASTNQTSMYLCASRRLSGTSGSDYYEQYFGPGTRLTVT.

The rearrangement joins TRBV3-1 to TRBJ2-5; 7 bases match TRBD1. After removal of 4 bases from V and 4 bases from J, the junction contained 9 bases not matched to a gene. The germline gives CDR1 LGHDT, CDR2 YNNKEL (reference sequence). The CDR3 runs to 15 residues. In nucleotides, the CDR3 is TGTGCCAGCAGCCTCCGGACAGGCTCAATAGAGACCCAGTACTTC. It yields the protein CASSLRTGSIETQYF.

The table lists this clonotype with a few counts. V usage is TRBV12-3 or TRBV12-4 and J usage is TRBJ2-3; D perhaps matches TRBD2 (6 bases). The CDR3 spans 15 residues. The germline V and J ends were trimmed by 5 bases and 6 bases, with 18 bases remaining between them. The chain's CDR3 is CASSITGLPSDTQYF. CDR3 in DNA: TGTGCCAGCAGTATTACGGGACTCCCCTCTGATACGCAGTATTTT.

The chain is built from TRBV18 and TRBJ2-5; D is perhaps TRBD1 (5 bases). CDR3 length: 14 amino acids. Trimming cost V 1 base and J 5 bases, with 11 bases left between them. The V gene's germline CDR1 is KGHSH and CDR2 LQKENI. The CDR3 sequence is CASSPRRETETQYF. DNA of the CDR3: TGTGCCAGCTCACCACGCAGGGAAACTGAGACCCAGTACTTC. Full variable domain (rest looked up from reference TRBV18 and TRBJ2-5): NAGVMQNPRHLVRRRGQEARLRCSPMKGHSHVYWYRQLPEEGLKFMVYLQKENIIDESGMPKERFSAEFPKEGPSILRIQQVVRGDSAAYFCASSPRRETETQYFGPGTRLLVL.

Only a few counts were recorded for this clonotype. This chain joins TRBV29-1 and TRBJ2-5; TRBD2 matches at 9 bases. The CDR3 has 17 residues. Germline V gene sequence: CDR1 SQVTM, CDR2 ANQGSEA. With 5 bases clipped from V and 0 bases from J, the junction kept 13 bases outside the gene matches. This chain's CDR3 is CSVPKERTSGHQETQYF. For the CDR3, the DNA is TGCAGCGTTCCTAAAGAGCGTACTAGCGGGCACCAAGAGACCCAGTACTTC.

The chain uses TRBV3-1 and TRBJ1-1, with TRBD1 matching 9 bases. Germline V gene lookup returns CDR1 LGHDT and CDR2 YNNKEL (reference sequence). The CDR3 is 14 residues long. V shed 4 bases and J 3 bases; nucleotides not matched to a gene: 3. Written as DNA, the CDR3 is TGTGCCAGCAGCCTACAGGGGGCTGACACTGAAGCTTTCTTT. Its protein is CASSLQGADTEAFF. The full variable domain, its missing parts supplied by reference TRBV3-1 and TRBJ1-1, is DTAVSQTPKYLVTQMGNDKSIKCEQNLGHDTMYWYKQDSKKFLKIMFSYNNKELIINETVPNRFSPKSPDKAHLNLHINSLELGDSAVYFCASSLQGADTEAFFGQGTRLTVV.